This T cell receptor beta chain was found in a study of blood T cell repertoires in COVID-19 (dated by TCRdb to about 2020). About the study as a whole: Samples covering the acute and convalescent phases of COVID-19 were provided by collaborators in the United States, Italy and Spain. The prospective study material was composed of cDNA or gDNA derived from T cells, B-cell-depleted T cells, or PBMCs. Subjects who had been exposed to COVID-19, were actively infected with it, or had recovered from it provided the deeply sampled blood TCRbeta repertoires that made up the dataset. Samples came from the ongoing ImmuneRACE study (first 160 participants) plus 1,254 subjects from 6 global collaborators. A freely available public database, intended as a resource for researchers studying the immune response to SARS-CoV-2, is where the repertoires were released. Where available, HLA class I and class II types were taken from metadata supplied by the sample provider and were not determined by assay-based typing. A de-identified subject ID, COVID-19 status, age in years and sex were almost always included in the sample metadata.

For this clone: Its cognate antigen has yet to be identified. Nothing much larger sits one base from this clone, and base qualities are not available.

Participants in the prospective study were enrolled through a virtual design, were aged 18 to 89 years, and lived in about 25 United States geographic areas. In the prospective study, cohorts were assigned on the basis of participant-reported clinical history obtained from a screening survey and a study questionnaire. Exposed participants had been in contact, within 2 weeks of entering the study, with a person who had a PCR-confirmed or clinician-diagnosed case of COVID-19. Mobile phlebotomists in the prospective study collected whole blood, serum and a nasopharyngeal or oropharyngeal swab from every participant. Over an approximately two-month period, participants in the prospective study had the option of providing additional blood draws and questionnaires. Prospective study blood samples were shipped either frozen or at room temperature before DNA extraction. Overall results and qualifications from the work: Clinical and demographic metadata were provided uncurated, with the amount varying by source and participant.

TCRbeta CDR3 regions were amplified from genomic DNA using the immunoSEQ Assay, a bias-controlled multiplex PCR. The published analysis was carried out like this. Within the assay, amplification of reference gene primers was used to estimate how many nucleated cells each sample contained. To quantify the absolute abundance of each unique TCRbeta CDR3 rearrangement, sequence reads were collapsed and filtered. For each sample, productive Simpson clonality was calculated by taking the square root of Simpson's diversity index across productive rearrangements. The table comes from immuneACCESS by way of TCRdb, which keeps in-frame sequences with V and J called. Part of the clones is missing from these tables; in studies checked, under half for an unresolved V gene and the rest for unknown reasons. V and J calls and clone size come straight from that table; D and trimming were deduced from the DNA. Counted in this sample were more than 300,000 clones; approximately 90% of them appeared once. About 0.83% of the sample comes from the top ten.

The germline V gene gives CDR1 as LGHNA and CDR2 as YSLEER. V lost 0 bases and J lost 1 base; the stretch between them is 13 bases long. The CDR3 starts with the cysteine, ends with the phenylalanine, and has 16 residues. The read is trimmed to its CDR3 DNA, 48 bases read in frame from base 1. The sequence was obtained from a woman between 40 and 50 years old who had been exposed to COVID-19. The sample comprised PBMCs or T cells enriched from blood (not recorded which). The sequence links TRBV4-3 to TRBJ2-7; tentative D gene TRBD2, with 6 bases matching. The CDR3 is CASSQDTGTLSYEQYF. The sequenced DNA is TGCGCCAGCAGCCAAGATACTGGGACTTTGTCCTACGAGCAGTACTTC.